This T cell receptor beta chain was identified in a study of STAT5B mutations in CD4+ large granular lymphocyte leukemia. Germline V CDR1 and CDR2: SQVTM, ANQGSEA. Trimming took 4 bases from V and 2 from J, leaving 15 bases between them. The CDR3 totals 15 residues. The assay was run at survey level. Profiled with immunoSEQ multiplex PCR; TCRdb holds only in-frame clones, not every one. The sample has approximately 25,000 clones; 74% are singletons. This TCR was recovered from a human donor in good health. Specimen: CD4+ T cells from blood buffy coats. This chain connects TRBV29-1 to TRBJ1-5; D may be TRBD1 (6 bases). CDR3 loop: CSVAQGLLGNQPQHF. CDR3 bases: TGCAGCGTTGCCCAGGGGCTACTAGGCAATCAGCCCCAGCATTTT.